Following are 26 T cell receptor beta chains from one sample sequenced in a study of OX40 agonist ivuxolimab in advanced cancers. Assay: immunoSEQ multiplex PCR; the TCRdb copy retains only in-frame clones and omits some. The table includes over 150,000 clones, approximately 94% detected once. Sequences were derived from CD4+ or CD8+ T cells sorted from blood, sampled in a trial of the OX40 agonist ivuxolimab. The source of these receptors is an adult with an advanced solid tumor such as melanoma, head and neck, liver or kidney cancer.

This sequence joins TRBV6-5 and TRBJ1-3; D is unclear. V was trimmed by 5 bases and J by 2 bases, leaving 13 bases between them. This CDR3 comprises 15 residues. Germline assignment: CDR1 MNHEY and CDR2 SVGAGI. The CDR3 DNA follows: TGTGCCAGCAGTCCCCTGGGGAGCGCTGGAAACACCATATATTTT. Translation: CASSPLGSAGNTIYF.

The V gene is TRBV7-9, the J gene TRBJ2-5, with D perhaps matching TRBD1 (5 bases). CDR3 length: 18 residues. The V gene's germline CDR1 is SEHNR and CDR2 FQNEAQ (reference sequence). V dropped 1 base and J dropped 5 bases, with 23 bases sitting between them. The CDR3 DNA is TGTGCCAGCAGCTTAGTGTGGGGCGCGCTTCCCCCTGTGGAGACCCAGTACTTC. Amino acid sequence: CASSLVWGALPPVETQYF.

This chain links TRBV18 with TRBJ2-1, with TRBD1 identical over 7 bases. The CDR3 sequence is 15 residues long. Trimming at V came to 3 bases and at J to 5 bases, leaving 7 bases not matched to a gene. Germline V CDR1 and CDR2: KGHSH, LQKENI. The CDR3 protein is CASSPPTGSNNEQFF. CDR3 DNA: TGTGCCAGCTCACCGCCGACAGGGTCTAACAATGAGCAGTTCTTC.

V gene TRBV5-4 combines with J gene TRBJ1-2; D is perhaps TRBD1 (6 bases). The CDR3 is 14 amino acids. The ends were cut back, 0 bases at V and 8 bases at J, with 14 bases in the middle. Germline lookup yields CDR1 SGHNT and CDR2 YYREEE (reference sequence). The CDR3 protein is CASSLVAGAFGYTF. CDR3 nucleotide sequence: TGTGCCAGCAGCTTGGTAGCGGGGGCGTTCGGCTACACCTTC.

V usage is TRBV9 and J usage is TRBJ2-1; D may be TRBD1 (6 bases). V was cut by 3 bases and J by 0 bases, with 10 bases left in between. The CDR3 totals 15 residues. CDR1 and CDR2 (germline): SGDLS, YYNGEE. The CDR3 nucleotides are TGTGCCAGCAGCGAAACAGGGAGCTCCTACAATGAGCAGTTCTTC. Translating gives CASSETGSSYNEQFF.

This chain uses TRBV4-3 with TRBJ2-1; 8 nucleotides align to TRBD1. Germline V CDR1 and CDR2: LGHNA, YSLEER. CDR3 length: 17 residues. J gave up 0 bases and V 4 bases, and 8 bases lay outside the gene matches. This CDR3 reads CASSPQSQGGSYNEQFF. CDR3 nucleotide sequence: TGCGCCAGCAGCCCACAATCACAGGGGGGCTCCTACAATGAGCAGTTCTTC.

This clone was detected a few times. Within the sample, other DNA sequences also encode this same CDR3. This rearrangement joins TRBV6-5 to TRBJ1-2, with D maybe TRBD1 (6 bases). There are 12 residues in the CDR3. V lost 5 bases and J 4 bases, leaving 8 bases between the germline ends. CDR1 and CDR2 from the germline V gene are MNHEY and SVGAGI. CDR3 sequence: CASSPQGYGYTF. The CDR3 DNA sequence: TGTGCCAGCAGTCCACAGGGCTATGGCTACACCTTC.

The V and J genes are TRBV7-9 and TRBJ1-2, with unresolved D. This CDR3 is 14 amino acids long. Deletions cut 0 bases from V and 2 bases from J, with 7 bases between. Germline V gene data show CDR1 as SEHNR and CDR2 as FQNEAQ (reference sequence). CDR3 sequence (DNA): TGTGCCAGCAGCTTAGCGGACGTCAACTATGGCTACACCTTC. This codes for CASSLADVNYGYTF. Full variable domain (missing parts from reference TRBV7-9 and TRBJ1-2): DTGVSQNPRHKITKRGQNVTFRCDPISEHNRLYWYRQTLGQGPEFLTYFQNEAQLEKSRLLSDRFSAERPKGSFSTLEIQRTEQGDSAMYLCASSLADVNYGYTFGSGTRLTVV.

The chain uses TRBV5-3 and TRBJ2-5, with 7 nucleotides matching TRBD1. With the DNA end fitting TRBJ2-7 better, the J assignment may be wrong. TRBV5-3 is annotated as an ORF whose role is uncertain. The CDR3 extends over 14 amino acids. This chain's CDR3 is CARSSTGASNEQYF. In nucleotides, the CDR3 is TGTGCCAGAAGCTCTACAGGGGCCTCTAACGAGCAGTACTTC.

The CDR3 DNA follows: TGTGCCAGCAGTTACACGGGACAGCGGTCTGCTGCTTTCTTT. Amino acid sequence: CASSYTGQRSAAFF. The chain couples TRBV6-9 to TRBJ1-1, with TRBD1 identical over 7 bases. The CDR3 is 14 residues long. Germline CDR1 reads MNHGY; CDR2 reads SVAAGI. V trimming: 3 bases; J trimming: 11 bases; junction bases outside the gene matches: 12.

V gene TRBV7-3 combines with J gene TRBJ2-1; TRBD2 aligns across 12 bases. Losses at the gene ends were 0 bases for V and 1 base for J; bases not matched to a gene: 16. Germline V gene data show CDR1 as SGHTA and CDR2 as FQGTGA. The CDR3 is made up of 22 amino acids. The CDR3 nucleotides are TGTGCCAGCAGCTTAACCGCTCCAGCCCCCCTAACTAGCGGGAGGTCCTACAATGAGCAGTTCTTC. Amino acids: CASSLTAPAPLTSGRSYNEQFF.

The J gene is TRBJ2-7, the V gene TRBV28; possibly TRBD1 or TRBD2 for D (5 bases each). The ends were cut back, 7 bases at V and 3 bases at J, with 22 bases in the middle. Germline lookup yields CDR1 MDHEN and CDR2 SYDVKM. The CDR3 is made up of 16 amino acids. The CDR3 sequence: CASIQQGRDLRYEQYF. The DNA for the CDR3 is TGTGCCAGCATCCAGCAGGGTCGGGACCTTCGCTACGAGCAGTACTTC.

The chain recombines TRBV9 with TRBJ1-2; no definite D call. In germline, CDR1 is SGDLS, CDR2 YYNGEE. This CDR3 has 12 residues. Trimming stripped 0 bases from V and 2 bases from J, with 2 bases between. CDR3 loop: CASSVENYGYTF. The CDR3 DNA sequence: TGTGCCAGCAGCGTAGAGAACTATGGCTACACCTTC.

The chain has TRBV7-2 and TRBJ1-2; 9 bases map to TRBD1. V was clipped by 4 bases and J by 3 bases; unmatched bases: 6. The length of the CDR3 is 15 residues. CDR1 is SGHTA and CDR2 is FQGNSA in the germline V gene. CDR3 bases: TGTGCCAGCAGCTCTGCCGGGACAGGGTACTATGGCTACACCTTC. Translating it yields CASSSAGTGYYGYTF.

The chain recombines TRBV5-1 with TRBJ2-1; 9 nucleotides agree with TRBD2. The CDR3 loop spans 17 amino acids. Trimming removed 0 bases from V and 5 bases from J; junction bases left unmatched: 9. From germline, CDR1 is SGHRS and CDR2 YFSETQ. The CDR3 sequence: CASSLGRAGGLNNEQFF. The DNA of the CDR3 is TGCGCCAGCAGCTTGGGCCGAGCGGGAGGCCTAAACAATGAGCAGTTCTTC.

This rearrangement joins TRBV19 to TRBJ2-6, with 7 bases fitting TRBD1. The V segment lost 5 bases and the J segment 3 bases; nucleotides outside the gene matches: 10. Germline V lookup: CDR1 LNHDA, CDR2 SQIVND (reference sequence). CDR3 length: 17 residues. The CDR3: CASSALQGGGGANVLTF. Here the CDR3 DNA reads TGTGCCAGTAGTGCCCTCCAAGGGGGCGGTGGGGCCAACGTCCTGACTTTC.

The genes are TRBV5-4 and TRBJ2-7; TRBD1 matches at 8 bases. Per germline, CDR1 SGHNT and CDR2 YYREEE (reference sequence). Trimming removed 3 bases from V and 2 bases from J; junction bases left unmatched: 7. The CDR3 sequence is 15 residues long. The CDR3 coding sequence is TGTGCCAGCAGCTCCCCGACAGGGGTGGCCTACGAGCAGTACTTC. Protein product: CASSSPTGVAYEQYF.

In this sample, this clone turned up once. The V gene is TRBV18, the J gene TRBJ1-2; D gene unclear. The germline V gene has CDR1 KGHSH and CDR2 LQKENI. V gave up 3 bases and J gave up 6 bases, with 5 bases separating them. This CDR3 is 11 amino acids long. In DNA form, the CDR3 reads TGTGCCAGCTCACCGGTGGATGGCTACACCTTC. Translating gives CASSPVDGYTF.

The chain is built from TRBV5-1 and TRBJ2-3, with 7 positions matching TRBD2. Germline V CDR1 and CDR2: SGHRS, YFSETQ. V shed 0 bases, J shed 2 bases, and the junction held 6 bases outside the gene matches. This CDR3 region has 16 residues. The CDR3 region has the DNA TGCGCCAGCAGCTTGGTTCCGGGGGGACTCACAGATACGCAGTATTTT. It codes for CASSLVPGGLTDTQYF.

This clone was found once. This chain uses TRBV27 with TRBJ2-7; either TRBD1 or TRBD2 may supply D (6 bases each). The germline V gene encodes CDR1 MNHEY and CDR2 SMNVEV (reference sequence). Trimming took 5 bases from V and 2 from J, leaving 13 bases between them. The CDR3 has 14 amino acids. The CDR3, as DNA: TGTGCCAGCAGTGGGGGGACAAACCCCTACGAGCAGTACTTC. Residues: CASSGGTNPYEQYF.

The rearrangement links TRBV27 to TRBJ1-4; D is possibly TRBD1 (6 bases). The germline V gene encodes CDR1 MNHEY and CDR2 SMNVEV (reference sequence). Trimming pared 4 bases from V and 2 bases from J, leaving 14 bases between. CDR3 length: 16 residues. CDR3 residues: CASSYRELVTNEKLFF. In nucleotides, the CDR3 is TGTGCCAGCAGTTACAGGGAATTGGTGACTAATGAAAAACTGTTTTTT. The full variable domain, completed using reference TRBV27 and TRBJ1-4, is EAQVTQNPRYLITVTGKKLTVTCSQNMNHEYMSWYRQDPGLGLRQIYYSMNVEVTDKGDVPEGYKVSRKEKRNFPLILESPSPNQTSLYFCASSYRELVTNEKLFFGSGTQLSVL.

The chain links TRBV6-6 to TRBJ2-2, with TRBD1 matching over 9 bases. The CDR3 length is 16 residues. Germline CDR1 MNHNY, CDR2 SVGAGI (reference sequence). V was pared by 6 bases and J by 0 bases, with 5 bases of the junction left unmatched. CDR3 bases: TGTGCCAGCAGCCGACAGGGGGTATCGAACACCGGGGAGCTGTTTTTT. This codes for CASSRQGVSNTGELFF.

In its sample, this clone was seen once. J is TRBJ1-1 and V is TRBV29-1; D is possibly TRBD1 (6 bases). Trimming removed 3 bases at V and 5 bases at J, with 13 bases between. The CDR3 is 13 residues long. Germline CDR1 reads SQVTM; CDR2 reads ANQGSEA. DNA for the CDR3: TGCAGCGTTGAGGAGGGGGTATTTACTGAAGCTTTCTTT. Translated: CSVEEGVFTEAFF.

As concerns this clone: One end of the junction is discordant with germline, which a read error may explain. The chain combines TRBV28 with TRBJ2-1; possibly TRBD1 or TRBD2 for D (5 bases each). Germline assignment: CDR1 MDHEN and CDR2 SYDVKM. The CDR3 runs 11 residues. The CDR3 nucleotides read TGTGCCAGCAGCTGGTCCGGGACGCCGATCTTC. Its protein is CASSWSGTPIF. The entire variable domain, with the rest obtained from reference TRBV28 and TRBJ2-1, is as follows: DVKVTQSSRYLVKRTGEKVFLECVQDMDHENMFWYRQDPGLGLRLIYFSYDVKMKEKGDIPEGYSVSREKKERFSLILESASTNQTSMYLCASSWSGTPIFGPGTRLTVL.

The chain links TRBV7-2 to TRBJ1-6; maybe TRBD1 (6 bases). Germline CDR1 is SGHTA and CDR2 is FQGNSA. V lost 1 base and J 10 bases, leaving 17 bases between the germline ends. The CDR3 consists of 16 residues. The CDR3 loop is CASSLEAGTWRSPLHF. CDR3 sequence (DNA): TGTGCCAGCAGCTTAGAGGCTGGGACATGGAGATCACCCCTCCACTTT. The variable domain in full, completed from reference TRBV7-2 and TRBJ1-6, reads GAGVSQSPSNKVTEKGKDVELRCDPISGHTALYWYRQSLGQGLEFLIYFQGNSAPDKSGLPSDRFSAERTGGSVSTLTIQRTQQEDSAVYLCASSLEAGTWRSPLHFGNGTRLTVT.

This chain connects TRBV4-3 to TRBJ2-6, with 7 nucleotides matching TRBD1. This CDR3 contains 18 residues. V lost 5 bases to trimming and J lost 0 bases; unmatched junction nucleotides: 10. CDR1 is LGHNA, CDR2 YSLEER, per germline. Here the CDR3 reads CASSSRWDSSSGANVLTF. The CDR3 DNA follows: TGCGCCAGCAGCTCCCGGTGGGACAGCAGCTCTGGGGCCAACGTCCTGACTTTC.